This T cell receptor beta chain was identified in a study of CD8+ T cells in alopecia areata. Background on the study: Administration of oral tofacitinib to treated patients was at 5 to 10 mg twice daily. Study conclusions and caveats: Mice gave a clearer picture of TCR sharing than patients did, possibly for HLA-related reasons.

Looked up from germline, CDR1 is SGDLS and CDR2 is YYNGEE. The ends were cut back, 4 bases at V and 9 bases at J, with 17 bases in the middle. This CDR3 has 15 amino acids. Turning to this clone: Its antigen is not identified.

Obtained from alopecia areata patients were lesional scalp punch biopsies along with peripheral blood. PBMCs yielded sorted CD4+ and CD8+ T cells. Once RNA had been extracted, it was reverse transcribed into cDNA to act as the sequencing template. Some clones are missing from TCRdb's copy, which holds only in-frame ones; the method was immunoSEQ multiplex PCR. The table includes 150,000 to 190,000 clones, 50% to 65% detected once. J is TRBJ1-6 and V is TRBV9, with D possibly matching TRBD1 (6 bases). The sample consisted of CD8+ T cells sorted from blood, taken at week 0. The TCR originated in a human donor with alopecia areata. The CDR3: CASSSRGSGASPLHF. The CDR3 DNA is TGTGCCAGCAGCAGCAGGGGCAGCGGGGCTTCACCCCTCCACTTT.